The 27 T cell receptor beta chains presented below share a single source sample, sequenced in a study of T cells in Graves' hyperthyroidism and ophthalmopathy. Template material for amplifying TCR beta CDR3 regions consisted of RNA transcripts. The HTBI set primed first-round TCR CDR3 RT-PCR. TCRdb itself ran the multiplex PCR reads through MiXCR, one entry per CDR3 protein. The data show roughly 290,000 distinct CDR3 sequences, 10% to 15% seen once. The source material was blood. Receptors originate from a woman aged 30 to 39 with Graves' hyperthyroidism that later progressed to Graves' ophthalmopathy.

This clonotype was picked up many times. V and J are TRBV5-1 and TRBJ2-3; no clear D gene. Germline CDR1 and CDR2: SGHRS and YFSETQ. The CDR3 covers 14 residues. V was trimmed by 0 bases and J by 0 bases, leaving 5 bases between them. Here the CDR3 DNA reads TGCGCCAGCAGCTTGGGTTCTAGCACAGATACGCAGTATTTT. Translating gives CASSLGSSTDTQYF. The variable domain in full, completed from reference TRBV5-1 and TRBJ2-3, reads KAGVTQTPRYLIKTRGQQVTLSCSPISGHRSVSWYQQTPGQGLQFLFEYFSETQRNKGNFPGRFSGRQFSNSRSEMNVSTLELGDSALYLCASSLGSSTDTQYFGPGTRLTVL.

This clonotype was seen a few times. The rearrangement links TRBV19 to TRBJ2-3, with 7 bases aligning to TRBD2. V dropped 8 bases and J dropped 1; count of bases not matched to a gene: 9. The CDR3 is 15 residues long. Germline CDR1 and CDR2: LNHDA and SQIVND (reference sequence). CDR3 residues: CASGAPGGGTDTQYF. CDR3 bases: TGTGCCAGTGGCGCCCCGGGAGGCGGCACAGATACGCAGTATTTT.

This clonotype was observed many times. The rearrangement joins TRBV12-3 or TRBV12-4 to TRBJ2-1, with 8 nucleotides matching TRBD1. Unmatched junction bases numbered 10, after V lost 4 bases and J lost 5 bases. The CDR3 runs 16 residues. The CDR3 sequence is CASSSMTGDFHNEQFF. CDR3 coding DNA: TGTGCCAGCAGTTCGATGACAGGGGATTTTCACAATGAGCAGTTCTTC.

This clonotype was seen repeatedly, ten times or more. V is TRBV11-3 and J is TRBJ2-3; D is unclear. Germline V gives CDR1 SGHNT, CDR2 YENEEA. The CDR3 is 12 residues long. The ends were cut back, 1 base at V and 8 bases at J, with 7 bases in the middle. CDR3: CASSLGVGTQYF. The CDR3 DNA follows: TGTGCCAGCAGCTTAGGGGTCGGTACGCAGTATTTT.

This clonotype has at least ten counts. This chain connects TRBV30 to TRBJ1-1; no clear D gene. Trimming removed 8 bases at V and 4 bases at J, with 14 bases between. Germline loops: CDR1 GTSNPN, CDR2 SVGIG (reference sequence). This CDR3 contains 12 residues. The CDR3 is CASYTVRTEAFF. The CDR3 DNA is TGTGCCAGTTACACGGTACGCACTGAAGCTTTCTTT. The full variable domain, in which reference TRBV30 and TRBJ1-1 provide the parts outside the CDR3, is SQTIHQWPATLVQPVGSPLSLECTVEGTSNPNLYWYRQAAGRGLQLLFYSVGIGQISSEVPQNLSASRPQDRQFILSSKKLLLSDSGFYLCASYTVRTEAFFGQGTRLTVV.

The genes are TRBV7-6 and TRBJ1-6; 8 bases are a match to TRBD1. The V segment lost 5 bases and the J segment 1 base; nucleotides outside the gene matches: 10. Germline V gene sequence: CDR1 SGHVS, CDR2 FNYEAQ. CDR3 length: 18 amino acids. CDR3 coding DNA: TGTGCCAGCAGCGCGACGGGGCAGGGGGCATCCTATAATTCACCCCTCCACTTT. Amino acid sequence: CASSATGQGASYNSPLHF.

This clonotype occurred many times. The chain combines TRBV6-5 with TRBJ2-3; 7 nucleotides match TRBD2. The CDR3 contains 18 residues. CDR1 and CDR2 (germline): MNHEY, SVGAGI. The V gene end was trimmed by 0 bases and the J gene end by 4 bases; junction bases not matched to a gene: 13. CDR3 sequence reads: CASSYSRVGGSGADTQYF. The DNA for the CDR3 is TGTGCCAGCAGTTACTCGCGGGTAGGCGGGAGCGGGGCAGATACGCAGTATTTT.

This clonotype has at least ten counts. The chain uses TRBV7-2 and TRBJ2-5, with TRBD2 matching 9 bases. V lost 4 bases and J lost 7; bases outside the gene matches: 16. CDR1 and CDR2 from the germline V gene are SGHTA and FQGNSA. This CDR3 region has 17 residues. The CDR3 region has the DNA TGTGCCAGCAGCTCCCCCGGGGTAGCGGGAGCTGTCGTGACCCAGTACTTC. Its translation: CASSSPGVAGAVVTQYF.

In its sample, this clonotype was seen a few times. This chain uses TRBV27 with TRBJ1-3; D is ambiguous. The CDR3 consists of 15 residues. Trimming cost V 5 bases and J 3 bases, with 14 bases left between them. Germline V gene sequence: CDR1 MNHEY, CDR2 SMNVEV (reference sequence). The CDR3 here is CASSLRPLGGNTIYF. The CDR3 DNA follows: TGTGCCAGCAGTCTTAGGCCCCTCGGTGGAAACACCATATATTTT.

This clonotype was observed at least ten times. The CDR3, as DNA: TGTGCCAGCAGCTTATCGGGTCGCTACGAGCAGTACTTC. Protein sequence: CASSLSGRYEQYF. The chain combines TRBV11-2 with TRBJ2-7; D unresolved. With 2 bases removed from V and 3 bases from J, the gap between germline ends came to 8 bases. CDR1 SGHAT and CDR2 FQNNGV come from the germline V gene. The CDR3 length is 13 residues.

In its sample, this clonotype was seen many times. J is TRBJ2-7 and V is TRBV27; possible D gene TRBD2, 7 bases. V lost 0 bases, J lost 6 bases, and 15 bases lay in between. This CDR3 region has 15 residues. Germline loops: CDR1 MNHEY, CDR2 SMNVEV (reference sequence). The CDR3 DNA is TGTGCCAGCAGTTTATCCGGGGGCTCGGGGGGCGAGCAGTACTTC. Protein product: CASSLSGGSGGEQYF.

This clonotype was seen many times. The chain joins TRBV11-2 to TRBJ2-1; 8 nucleotides line up with TRBD2. Germline lookup yields CDR1 SGHAT and CDR2 FQNNGV. The CDR3 is 15 residues long. Trimming took 5 bases from V and 5 from J; bases not matched to a gene: 8. In DNA form, the CDR3 reads TGTGCCAGCAGCCCTCGGGAGGGCCTCAACAATGAGCAGTTCTTC. It codes for CASSPREGLNNEQFF.

This clonotype was seen repeatedly, ten times or more. The CDR3 bases are TGTGCCAGCGGGGGGTTGGTGGGGTTTAGCACAGATACGCAGTATTTT. Encoded protein: CASGGLVGFSTDTQYF. V usage is TRBV12-3 or TRBV12-4 and J usage is TRBJ2-3, with D maybe TRBD2 (6 bases). The CDR3 has 16 residues. V was pared by 8 bases and J by 0 bases, with 18 bases between.

This clonotype was detected only a few times. The rearrangement uses TRBV7-8 and TRBJ1-6, with a tentative D call TRBD1 (5 bases). The CDR3 is 15 residues long. Per germline, CDR1 SGHVS and CDR2 FQNEAQ. V lost 2 bases to trimming and J lost 5 bases, with 10 bases between them. In DNA, the CDR3 is TGTGCCAGCAGCTTACTGGACAAGGATAATTCACCCCTCCACTTT. Protein product: CASSLLDKDNSPLHF. The full variable domain, completed using reference TRBV7-8 and TRBJ1-6, is GAGVSQSPRYKVAKRGQDVALRCDPISGHVSLFWYQQALGQGPEFLTYFQNEAQLDKSGLPSDRFFAERPEGSVSTLKIQRTQQEDSAVYLCASSLLDKDNSPLHFGNGTRLTVT.

This chain joins TRBV29-1 and TRBJ2-1; no clear D. Germline V gene data show CDR1 as SQVTM and CDR2 as ANQGSEA. Trimming cost V 6 bases and J 3 bases, with 12 bases left between them. The CDR3 length is 13 residues. As DNA, the CDR3 is TGCAGCGTACTTTGGTCTAACTACAATGAGCAGTTCTTC. Protein: CSVLWSNYNEQFF.

This clonotype appeared a few times. The chain uses TRBV9 and TRBJ1-2; weak D call: TRBD1 (5 bases). CDR1 SGDLS and CDR2 YYNGEE come from the germline V gene. The CDR3 runs to 12 residues. Trimming took 2 bases from V and 7 from J, leaving 9 bases between them. CDR3 coding DNA: TGTGCCAGCAGCGTGGGGCCGGGTGGCTACACCTTC. Residues: CASSVGPGGYTF.

This clonotype was picked up a small number of times. This chain links TRBV4-3 with TRBJ1-6; D gene unclear. The CDR3 extends over 16 amino acids. Between the trimmed V and J ends, which lost 6 bases and 10 bases, there was a span of 22 bases. Germline V gene lookup returns CDR1 LGHNA and CDR2 YSLEER. This CDR3 is CASRDVGSGGESPLHF. The CDR3, as DNA: TGCGCCAGCAGGGACGTAGGGAGTGGTGGGGAATCACCCCTCCACTTT.

The chain links TRBV5-1 to TRBJ1-1; D not resolved. From germline, CDR1 is SGHRS and CDR2 YFSETQ. Trimming took off 0 bases at V and 7 bases at J, with 4 bases between the two ends. The CDR3 covers 11 residues. In DNA, the CDR3 is TGCGCCAGCAGCTTGGCTGGTGAAGCTTTCTTT. This sequence encodes CASSLAGEAFF.

This clonotype was observed many times. The chain is built from TRBV12-3 or TRBV12-4 and TRBJ2-1; TRBD2 matches 10 bases. There are 18 residues in the CDR3. Trimming cost V 7 bases and J 4 bases; bases outside gene matches: 16. This CDR3 reads CASKEMGEAGGNYNEQFF. DNA for the CDR3: TGTGCCAGCAAAGAAATGGGAGAAGCGGGAGGGAATTACAATGAGCAGTTCTTC.

DNA of the CDR3: TGTGCCAGCAGTCCAACACCGGGACTAGCGGGAGGAACAGGTTCCTACGAGCAGTACTTC. It codes for CASSPTPGLAGGTGSYEQYF. The chain is built from TRBV27 and TRBJ2-7, with 15 bases lining up with TRBD2. This CDR3 spans 20 amino acids. Looked up from germline, CDR1 is MNHEY and CDR2 is SMNVEV (reference sequence). The V and J ends lost 5 bases and 1 base, in that order; junction bases with no gene match: 15.

This clonotype was recorded only once. This may arise from a read error, as a much more abundant clone is one base away. The chain has TRBV27 and TRBJ1-3; the D is unclear. The CDR3 consists of 14 residues. The V end was cut by 6 bases, the J end by 2 bases, with 11 bases between. CDR1 MNHEY and CDR2 SMNVEV come from the germline V gene (reference sequence). This CDR3 reads CASSPKIPGNTIYF. Written as DNA, the CDR3 is TGTGCCAGCAGCCCTAAGATCCCTGGAAACACCATATATTTT.

This clonotype was seen many times. The chain joins TRBV5-1 to TRBJ1-1; no clear D. Germline CDR1 reads SGHRS; CDR2 reads YFSETQ. The CDR3 has 13 residues. The V and J ends lost 0 bases and 7 bases respectively, with 10 bases between them. The CDR3 is CASSLGGIGEAFF. The CDR3 coding sequence is TGCGCCAGCAGCTTGGGTGGTATAGGTGAAGCTTTCTTT. Variable domain in full (rest from reference TRBV5-1 and TRBJ1-1): KAGVTQTPRYLIKTRGQQVTLSCSPISGHRSVSWYQQTPGQGLQFLFEYFSETQRNKGNFPGRFSGRQFSNSRSEMNVSTLELGDSALYLCASSLGGIGEAFFGQGTRLTVV.

The sample holds many counts of this clonotype. The V and J genes are TRBV6-2 or TRBV6-3 and TRBJ2-2; 7 bases match TRBD2. CDR1 MNHEY and CDR2 SVGEGT come from the germline V gene. The trim removed 2 bases at V and 2 bases at J, leaving 8 bases unmatched. The CDR3 runs 17 residues. CDR3 sequence reads: CASSYGTGGINTGELFF. The CDR3 DNA is TGTGCCAGCAGTTACGGGACGGGAGGTATAAACACCGGGGAGCTGTTTTTT.

This clonotype showed up many times. The chain employs TRBV9 and TRBJ2-5; 8 bases fit TRBD2. Per germline, CDR1 SGDLS and CDR2 YYNGEE. The trim removed 4 bases at V and 4 bases at J, leaving 9 bases unmatched. The CDR3 is 15 residues long. CDR3 protein: CASSPRVSGRETQYF. The DNA of the CDR3 is TGTGCCAGCAGCCCACGGGTGAGCGGGAGAGAGACCCAGTACTTC.

In its sample, this clonotype was seen many times. This chain links TRBV20-1 with TRBJ2-5, with D possibly TRBD1 on 7 matching bases. Trimming left V 3 bases short and J 5 bases short, with 19 bases between. This CDR3 spans 15 amino acids. The germline CDR1 and CDR2 sequences are DFQATT and SNEGSKA (reference sequence). CDR3 bases: TGCAGTGCTAGGGCCGCGGGGAACAGGGGCGAGACCCAGTACTTC. Translated, it gives CSARAAGNRGETQYF.

This clonotype was picked up many times. The chain recombines TRBV7-8 with TRBJ2-5, with D hard to call. Germline V gives CDR1 SGHVS, CDR2 FQNEAQ. The CDR3 contains 14 residues. V lost 2 bases and J lost 2, with 9 bases in between. The CDR3 is CASSLYQQQETQYF. CDR3 DNA sequence: TGTGCCAGCAGCTTATATCAACAGCAAGAGACCCAGTACTTC.

CDR3 region: CASSFKLGQETQYF. The CDR3 coding sequence is TGTGCCAGCAGCTTTAAGTTGGGGCAAGAGACCCAGTACTTC. The chain joins TRBV14 to TRBJ2-5; D gene unclear. The germline V and J ends were trimmed by 5 bases and 2 bases, with 12 bases remaining between them. The CDR3 extends over 14 amino acids. Germline loops: CDR1 SGHDN, CDR2 FVKESK.